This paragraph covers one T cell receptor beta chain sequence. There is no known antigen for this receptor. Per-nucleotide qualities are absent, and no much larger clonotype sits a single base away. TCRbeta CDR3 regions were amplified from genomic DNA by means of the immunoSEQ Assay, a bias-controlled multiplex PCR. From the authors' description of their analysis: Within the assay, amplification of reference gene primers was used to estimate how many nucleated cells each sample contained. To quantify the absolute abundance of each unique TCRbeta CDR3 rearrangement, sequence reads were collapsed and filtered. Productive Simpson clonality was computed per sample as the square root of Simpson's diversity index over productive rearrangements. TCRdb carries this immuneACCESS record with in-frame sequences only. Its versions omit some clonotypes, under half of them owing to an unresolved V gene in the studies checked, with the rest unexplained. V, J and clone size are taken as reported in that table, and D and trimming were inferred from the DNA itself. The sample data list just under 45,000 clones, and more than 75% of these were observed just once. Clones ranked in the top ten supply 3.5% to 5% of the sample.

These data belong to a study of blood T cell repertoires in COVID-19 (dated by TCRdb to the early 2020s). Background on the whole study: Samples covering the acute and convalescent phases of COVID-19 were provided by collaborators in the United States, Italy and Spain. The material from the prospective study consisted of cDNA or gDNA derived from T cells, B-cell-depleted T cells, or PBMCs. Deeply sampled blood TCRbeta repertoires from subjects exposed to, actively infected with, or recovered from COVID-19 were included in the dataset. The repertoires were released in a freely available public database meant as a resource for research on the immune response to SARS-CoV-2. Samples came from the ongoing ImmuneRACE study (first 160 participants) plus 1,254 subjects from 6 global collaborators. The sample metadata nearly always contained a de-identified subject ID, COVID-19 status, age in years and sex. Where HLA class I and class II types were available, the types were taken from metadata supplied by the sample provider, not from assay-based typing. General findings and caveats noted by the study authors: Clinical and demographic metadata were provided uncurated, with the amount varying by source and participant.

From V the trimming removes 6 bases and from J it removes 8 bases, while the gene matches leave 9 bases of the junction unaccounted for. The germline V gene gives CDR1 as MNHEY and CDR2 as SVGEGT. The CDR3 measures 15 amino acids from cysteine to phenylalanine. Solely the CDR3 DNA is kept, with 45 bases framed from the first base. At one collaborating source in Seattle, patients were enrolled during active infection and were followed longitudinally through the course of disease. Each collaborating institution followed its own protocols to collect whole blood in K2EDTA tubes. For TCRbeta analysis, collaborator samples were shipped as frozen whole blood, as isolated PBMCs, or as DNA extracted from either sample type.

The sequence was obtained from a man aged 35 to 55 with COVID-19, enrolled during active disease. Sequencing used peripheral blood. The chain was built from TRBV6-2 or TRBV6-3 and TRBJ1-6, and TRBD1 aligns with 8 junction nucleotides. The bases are TGTGCCAGCAGCCTCCAAGCAGGGGGCGATTCACCCCTCCACTTT. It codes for CASSLQAGGDSPLHF.